This note documents a single T cell receptor beta chain sequence. This sample was taken from a study of blood T cell repertoires in COVID-19. Study background: Collection of acute and convalescent COVID-19 samples took place in the United States, Italy and Spain.

Sequencing used immunoSEQ multiplex PCR; TCRdb keeps in-frame clones, though not all of them. The sample shows just over 95,000 clones, about 80% of them seen only once. The CDR3 extends over 15 amino acids. Per germline, CDR1 SGHNT and CDR2 YENEEA. V lost 2 bases to trimming and J lost 1 base, with 11 bases between them. J is TRBJ2-5 and V is TRBV11-3, with no clear D. The sequencing sample was made of peripheral blood. The source of this sequence is a man between 60 and 75 years old with acute or convalescent COVID-19. The DNA of the CDR3 is TGTGCCAGCAGCTTAAGTTCTAGGTTCCAAGAGACCCAGTACTTC. Its protein is CASSLSSRFQETQYF. The full variable domain, completed using reference TRBV11-3 and TRBJ2-5, is EAGVVQSPRYKIIEKKQPVAFWCNPISGHNTLYWYLQNLGQGPELLIRYENEEAVDDSQLPKDRFSAERLKGVDSTLKIQPAELGDSAVYLCASSLSSRFQETQYFGPGTRLLVL.